These 22 T cell receptor beta chains originate from one sample sequenced in a study of OX40 agonist ivuxolimab in advanced cancers. The library came from the immunoSEQ multiplex PCR assay. Not all clones reach the TCRdb copy of this immuneACCESS table, which keeps in-frame sequences only. Checked studies attribute under half of the gap to unresolved V genes and leave the rest unexplained. This sample lists 95,000 or so clones; about 92% were detected once. 0.5% to 0.65% of the sample comes from the top ten. The sample in question was CD4+ or CD8+ T cells sorted from blood, obtained in a trial of the OX40 agonist ivuxolimab. The source of these receptors is an adult with an advanced solid tumor such as melanoma, head and neck, liver or kidney cancer.

V gene TRBV19 combines with J gene TRBJ2-2, with D unresolved. The germline V and J ends were trimmed by 7 bases and 0 bases, with 9 bases remaining between them. This CDR3 contains 14 residues. Germline CDR1 reads LNHDA; CDR2 reads SQIVND (reference sequence). CDR3: CASKPYSNTGELFF. DNA for the CDR3: TGTGCCAGTAAGCCGTACTCGAACACCGGGGAGCTGTTTTTT. Complete variable domain (other parts from reference TRBV19 and TRBJ2-2): DGGITQSPKYLFRKEGQNVTLSCEQNLNHDAMYWYRQDPGQGLRLIYYSQIVNDFQKGDIAEGYSVSREKKESFPLTVTSAQKNPTAFYLCASKPYSNTGELFFGEGSRLTVL.

Regarding this clone: The junction and the germline gene differ at one end; a read error may be behind it. V usage is TRBV6-5 and J usage is TRBJ2-7, with TRBD1 identical over 7 bases. The germline CDR1 and CDR2 sequences are MNHEY and SVGAGI. The CDR3 is made up of 14 amino acids. The DNA of the CDR3 is TGTGCCAGCAGAACAAGACAGGGCTCCAACGAGCAGTACTTC. Protein: CASRTRQGSNEQYF.

The CDR3 loop is CASSLGGREWSDTQYF. CDR3 nucleotide sequence: TGCGCCAGCAGCTTGGGCGGCAGGGAGTGGTCAGATACGCAGTATTTT. The genes are TRBV5-1 and TRBJ2-3; D may match TRBD1 or TRBD2 (5 bases each). The CDR3 loop spans 16 amino acids. Trimming took 0 bases from V and 4 from J, leaving 15 bases between them. Germline V gene sequence: CDR1 SGHRS, CDR2 YFSETQ.

This rearrangement joins TRBV6-5 to TRBJ2-7; TRBD1 agrees at 8 bases. The V segment lost 4 bases and the J segment 7 bases; nucleotides outside the gene matches: 6. The CDR3 contains 13 residues. The germline V gene encodes CDR1 MNHEY and CDR2 SVGAGI. The CDR3 sequence is CASSWQGALEQYF. The DNA of the CDR3 is TGTGCCAGCAGTTGGCAGGGGGCGTTGGAGCAGTACTTC.

CDR3: CSVELTSGGPGELFF. The DNA for the CDR3 is TGCAGCGTTGAGCTGACCTCGGGGGGACCCGGGGAGCTGTTTTTT. This chain connects TRBV29-1 to TRBJ2-2, with TRBD2 matching 7 bases. This CDR3 is 15 amino acids long. CDR1 and CDR2 from the germline V gene are SQVTM and ANQGSEA. V was pared by 3 bases and J by 6 bases, with 10 bases of the junction left unmatched.

The table lists this clone with a few counts. The CDR3 region is CASSSGQGNQPQHF. The CDR3 bases are TGTGCCAGTAGTAGTGGACAGGGCAATCAGCCCCAGCATTTT. This chain links TRBV19 with TRBJ1-5, with 7 bases matching TRBD1. The CDR3 spans 14 residues. The ends lost 4 bases at V and 2 bases at J; junction bases unmatched: 2. Germline V gene sequence: CDR1 LNHDA, CDR2 SQIVND (reference sequence).

The rearrangement uses TRBV5-4 and TRBJ2-5, with 7 bases aligning to TRBD2. V lost 4 bases, J lost 5 bases, and 5 bases stayed unmatched. Germline CDR1 and CDR2: SGHNT and YYREEE (reference sequence). There are 13 residues in the CDR3. The CDR3 coding sequence is TGTGCCAGCAGCAGTCCTAGCGGCGAGACCCAGTACTTC. Protein sequence: CASSSPSGETQYF.

This clone showed up just once. J is TRBJ1-1 and V is TRBV7-6; D not resolved. Looked up from germline, CDR1 is SGHVS and CDR2 is FNYEAQ. The length of the CDR3 is 16 residues. Trimming took off 3 bases at V and 0 bases at J, with 14 bases between the two ends. CDR3: CASSLGPGMMNTEAFF. The CDR3 region has the DNA TGTGCCAGCAGCTTGGGCCCAGGTATGATGAACACTGAAGCTTTCTTT.

The chain is built from TRBV18 and TRBJ1-1; D remains ambiguous. The CDR3 is 13 amino acids. V was cut by 5 bases and J by 2 bases, with 9 bases left in between. Germline V gene sequence: CDR1 KGHSH, CDR2 LQKENI. The chain's CDR3 is CASSASSNTEAFF. DNA of the CDR3: TGTGCCAGCTCAGCTTCAAGCAACACTGAAGCTTTCTTT.

The chain employs TRBV7-2 and TRBJ1-2; D remains ambiguous. The V gene lost 2 bases and the J gene lost 5 bases, with 15 bases spanning the gap. CDR1 is SGHTA and CDR2 is FQGNSA in the germline V gene. CDR3 length: 15 amino acids. CDR3 nucleotide sequence: TGTGCCAGCAGCTTAAAGGCACAGTTTGAGTATGGCTACACCTTC. This translates into CASSLKAQFEYGYTF.

The J gene is TRBJ2-1, the V gene TRBV29-1, with D perhaps TRBD2 (5 bases). CDR1 is SQVTM, CDR2 ANQGSEA, per germline. The CDR3 totals 17 residues. Trimming took 1 base from V and 6 from J, leaving 22 bases between them. The CDR3 here is CSVEALESPPTINEQFF. In DNA, the CDR3 is TGCAGCGTTGAAGCACTGGAGTCCCCGCCGACTATCAATGAGCAGTTCTTC.

The rearrangement uses TRBV10-2 and TRBJ1-1, with D unresolved. This CDR3 is built from 13 residues. Deletions cut 0 bases from V and 4 bases from J, with 6 bases between. The V gene's germline CDR1 is WSHSY and CDR2 SAAADI. CDR3 coding DNA: TGCGCCAGCAGTGAGTCGTTTTCCACTGAAGCTTTCTTT. Translated, it gives CASSESFSTEAFF.

This clone was found once. The CDR3 loop reads CAIRTPNYGYTF. The CDR3 DNA follows: TGTGCCATTCGGACGCCCAACTATGGCTACACCTTC. The chain combines TRBV6-1 with TRBJ1-2; D is unresolved. Deletions cut 10 bases from V and 2 bases from J, with 11 bases between. Germline CDR1 and CDR2: MNHNS and SASEGT. The CDR3 runs 12 residues.

V usage is TRBV18 and J usage is TRBJ2-5; D ambiguous. Germline CDR1 reads KGHSH; CDR2 reads LQKENI. The V end lost 4 bases, the J end lost 4 bases, and 10 bases lay between the germline ends. The CDR3 has 13 residues. The CDR3, as DNA: TGTGCCAGCTCACTTGCCCATCCAGAGACCCAGTACTTC. Translated, it gives CASSLAHPETQYF.

The chain couples TRBV30 to TRBJ2-1; 7 bases are a match to TRBD2. The CDR3 runs 14 residues. Per the germline V gene, CDR1 is GTSNPN and CDR2 is SVGIG (reference sequence). Trimming took 3 bases from V and 0 from J; bases not matched to a gene: 2. CDR3: CAWSGGSSYNEQFF. The CDR3 DNA reads as TGTGCCTGGAGCGGCGGGAGCTCCTACAATGAGCAGTTCTTC.

The chain employs TRBV6-5 and TRBJ2-5; TRBD1 matches at 11 bases. The CDR3 length is 15 residues. Trimming at V came to 2 bases and at J to 3 bases, leaving 2 bases not matched to a gene. Germline-derived CDR1 and CDR2 are MNHEY and SVGAGI. The CDR3 reads CASSYRDRGEETQYF. CDR3 sequence (DNA): TGTGCCAGCAGTTACCGGGACAGGGGGGAAGAGACCCAGTACTTC.

The genes are TRBV7-8 and TRBJ2-2; D is possibly TRBD2 (5 bases). The V gene's germline CDR1 is SGHVS and CDR2 FQNEAQ. This CDR3 comprises 15 residues. Deletions cut 3 bases from V and 6 bases from J, with 14 bases between. The CDR3 coding sequence is TGTGCCAGCAGCTTGCAGATCTCTAGCTCCGGGGAGCTGTTTTTT. Translation gives CASSLQISSSGELFF.

The chain carries TRBV20-1 and TRBJ2-3, with a possible D match to TRBD1 (5 bases). Germline V CDR1 and CDR2: DFQATT, SNEGSKA (reference sequence). Trimming stripped 5 bases from V and 5 bases from J, with 8 bases between. The CDR3 covers 11 residues. The CDR3 nucleotides read TGCAGTGCTGGGGCAGGAGATACGCAGTATTTT. This sequence encodes CSAGAGDTQYF.

V is TRBV6-5 and J is TRBJ2-7; possible D gene TRBD1, 6 bases. Germline assignment: CDR1 MNHEY and CDR2 SVGAGI. V was shortened by 4 bases and J by 3 bases, with 16 bases between the two germline ends. This CDR3 contains 15 residues. This chain's CDR3 is CASSFEQGRIYEQYF. The CDR3 DNA is TGTGCCAGCAGTTTCGAGCAGGGGCGCATCTACGAGCAGTACTTC.

The chain joins TRBV19 to TRBJ2-5, with D possibly matching TRBD1 (5 bases). The CDR3 length is 13 residues. V lost 2 bases, J lost 1 base, and 5 bases lay in between. Germline CDR1 LNHDA, CDR2 SQIVND (reference sequence). Here the CDR3 DNA reads TGTGCCAGTAGTATACAGGGCCAAGAGACCCAGTACTTC. It translates to CASSIQGQETQYF.

This clone was found once. This sequence joins TRBV27 and TRBJ2-7; tentatively, D is TRBD2 (5 bases). The CDR3 totals 14 residues. Trimming cost V 2 bases and J 2 bases, with 10 bases left between them. Germline V gene lookup returns CDR1 MNHEY and CDR2 SMNVEV (reference sequence). The CDR3 coding sequence is TGTGCCAGCAGTTTAGTTCCGGGGACCTACGAGCAGTACTTC. Amino acids: CASSLVPGTYEQYF.

The chain couples TRBV11-2 to TRBJ1-6, with TRBD1 identical over 7 bases. The CDR3 extends over 13 amino acids. Trimming cost V 5 bases and J 10 bases; bases outside gene matches: 5. The germline CDR1 and CDR2 sequences are SGHAT and FQNNGV. In DNA form, the CDR3 reads TGTGCCAGCAGCCAAGACAGGGACTCACCCCTCCACTTT. Translating gives CASSQDRDSPLHF.